What follows describes a single T cell receptor (beta chain). This sample was included in a study of memory CD4+ T cells and cytomegalovirus serostatus. At the level of the study: Of the healthy Belgian adults, several were CMV seropositive and about 24 seronegative.

TCRdb keeps only in-frame clones here, not all; method: immunoSEQ multiplex PCR. The profile covers tens of thousands of clones, with 82% appearing a single time and more than 0.8% taken by the ten largest. The sort gate was single viable CD3+CD4+CD8-CD45RO+ cells for memory CD4+ T cells. Positive selection with CD4 microbeads enriched total CD4+ T cells. Germline V CDR1 and CDR2: LGHNA, YNFKEQ. CDR3 length: 19 amino acids. J was trimmed by 5 bases and V by 0 bases; bases with no gene match: 14. Sequencing input: memory CD4+ T cells from blood. The receptor was derived from an adult in good health and CMV-seronegative. V and J are TRBV4-2 and TRBJ2-2; 8 nucleotides match TRBD2. In DNA form, the CDR3 reads TGTGCCAGCAGCCAAGATCTCCGCGGGGGGCCTGAGGGGACCGGGGAGCTGTTTTTT. It translates to CASSQDLRGGPEGTGELFF.